These 10 T cell receptor beta chains came from one sample sequenced in a study of blood T cell repertoires in COVID-19. Sequencing was performed with immunoSEQ multiplex PCR; in TCRdb, only in-frame clones are kept and a portion is missing. The sample carries about 210,000 clones, around 90% recorded once. The specimen sequenced was peripheral blood. All receptors come from a man aged 55 to 70 with acute or convalescent COVID-19.

The rearrangement uses TRBV11-2 and TRBJ2-5, with TRBD2 identical over 9 bases. The trim removed 6 bases at V and 4 bases at J, leaving 6 bases unmatched. Germline CDR1 is SGHAT and CDR2 is FQNNGV. This CDR3 has 14 amino acids. The CDR3 loop reads CASSRGGARETQYF. The DNA for the CDR3 is TGTGCCAGCAGTCGCGGGGGGGCCAGAGAGACCCAGTACTTC.

The chain employs TRBV5-4 and TRBJ2-7, with 8 bases matching TRBD1. The V gene's germline CDR1 is SGHNT and CDR2 YYREEE (reference sequence). Trimming took 2 bases from V and 3 from J; bases not matched to a gene: 4. The CDR3 runs 14 residues. CDR3 protein: CASSFQGARYEQYF. In DNA, the CDR3 is TGTGCCAGCAGCTTCCAGGGGGCACGCTACGAGCAGTACTTC.

The V gene is TRBV5-1, the J gene TRBJ1-2, with a possible D match to TRBD1 (6 bases). Germline V CDR1 and CDR2: SGHRS, YFSETQ. The ends were cut back, 7 bases at V and 8 bases at J, with 24 bases in the middle. CDR3 length: 15 amino acids. The CDR3 loop is CASSAPGQIGYGYTF. CDR3 nucleotides: TGCGCCAGCTCAGCCCCTGGACAGATAGGCTACGGCTACACCTTC.

V is TRBV7-9 and J is TRBJ1-2, with TRBD1 matching over 8 bases. The CDR3 runs 15 residues. CDR1 SEHNR and CDR2 FQNEAQ come from the germline V gene (reference sequence). The ends lost 3 bases at V and 5 bases at J; junction bases unmatched: 8. The CDR3 region is CASSFGDRRGYGYTF. In DNA form, the CDR3 reads TGTGCCAGCAGCTTTGGGGACAGGAGGGGGTATGGCTACACCTTC. Filled out from reference TRBV7-9 and TRBJ1-2, the complete variable domain reads DTGVSQNPRHKITKRGQNVTFRCDPISEHNRLYWYRQTLGQGPEFLTYFQNEAQLEKSRLLSDRFSAERPKGSFSTLEIQRTEQGDSAMYLCASSFGDRRGYGYTFGSGTRLTVV.

The chain joins TRBV6-5 to TRBJ1-5; TRBD1 might be the D (5 bases). The ends were cut back, 8 bases at V and 3 bases at J, with 8 bases in the middle. In germline, CDR1 is MNHEY, CDR2 SVGAGI. The CDR3 spans 12 residues. The DNA for the CDR3 is TGTGCCAGCCGACAGTCCAATCAGCCCCAGCATTTT. Its translation is CASRQSNQPQHF.

This chain links TRBV5-1 with TRBJ2-1; TRBD2 might be the D (6 bases). The CDR3 loop spans 15 amino acids. Trimming stripped 1 base from V and 2 bases from J, with 10 bases between. Looked up from germline, CDR1 is SGHRS and CDR2 is YFSETQ. CDR3 coding DNA: TGCGCCAGCAGCTTGTCGGGGGTCACCTACAATGAGCAGTTCTTC. Its translation: CASSLSGVTYNEQFF.

The CDR3 reads CASSSDRARQPQHF. For the CDR3, the DNA is TGTGCCAGCTCGTCGGACAGGGCAAGACAGCCCCAGCATTTT. This rearrangement joins TRBV18 to TRBJ1-5; 8 bases are shared with TRBD1. This CDR3 comprises 14 residues. J was trimmed by 7 bases and V by 6 bases; bases with no gene match: 8. The germline gives CDR1 KGHSH, CDR2 LQKENI.

The genes are TRBV11-2 and TRBJ1-1; no firm D call. CDR1 and CDR2 from the germline V gene are SGHAT and FQNNGV. The CDR3 is made up of 14 amino acids. V was pared by 5 bases and J by 7 bases, with 17 bases between. DNA for the CDR3: TGTGCCAGCAGCCGAGTGAGGGTGGGAAGTGAAGCTTTCTTT. Protein sequence: CASSRVRVGSEAFF.

This chain links TRBV5-1 with TRBJ2-6, with 12 bases fitting TRBD1. Germline V lookup: CDR1 SGHRS, CDR2 YFSETQ. The CDR3 contains 18 residues. V shed 4 bases and J 1 base; nucleotides not matched to a gene: 6. The CDR3 region has the DNA TGCGCCAGCAGCAGAGGGACAGGGGGCGCATCTGGGGCCAACGTCCTGACTTTC. It codes for CASSRGTGGASGANVLTF.

The rearrangement joins TRBV3-1 (or the pseudogene TRBV3-2) to TRBJ1-5; perhaps TRBD1 as D (5 bases). Germline V lookup: CDR1 LGHDT, CDR2 YNNKEL (reference sequence). This CDR3 is built from 14 residues. Trimming stripped 0 bases from V and 9 bases from J, with 12 bases between. CDR3: CASSQDGGSLPQHF. The CDR3 coding sequence is TGTGCCAGCAGCCAAGATGGGGGGTCTTTGCCCCAGCATTTT.